This T cell receptor beta chain was identified during a study of cytomegalovirus exposure and HLA in healthy donors. This clone was observed a handful of times. Its specificity is not known. Study conclusions and caveats: Analyzed later, association rates of TCRs varied across HLA loci, with DRB1 most and HLA-C fewest.

The primer mix had 60 Vbeta and 13 Jbeta primers. Sequencing was performed with immunoSEQ multiplex PCR; in TCRdb, only in-frame clones are kept and a portion is missing. The sample yields approximately 170,000 clones, roughly 85% seen once. The germline gives CDR1 SNHLY, CDR2 FYNNEI. The CDR3 sequence is 13 residues long. The V segment lost 6 bases and the J segment 5 bases; nucleotides outside the gene matches: 5. This TCR derives from a boy aged 2 to 10 in good health and CMV-seronegative. The V gene is TRBV2, the J gene TRBJ1-1, with TRBD1 identical over 8 bases. The material sequenced was PBMCs. CDR3 nucleotides: TGTGCCAGCAGCACAGGGGGTCGAACTGAAGCTTTCTTT. Protein product: CASSTGGRTEAFF.